These 17 T cell receptor beta chains originate from one sample sequenced in a study of regulatory T cells in long-lasting Graves disease. To make TCR beta libraries, researchers used iRepertoire HTBI primers and Arm-PCR of CDR3 regions. From the multiplex PCR reads, TCRdb called clonotypes with MiXCR, one entry per CDR3 protein. In the table there are 550,000 or so distinct CDR3 sequences, more than 10% of which are singletons. Specified time point: newly diagnosed GD, antithyroid drugs for less than 3 months. The authors made the TCR library using RNA they extracted from PBMCs. The same sample was also studied in work on T cells in Graves' hyperthyroidism and ophthalmopathy.

The sample consisted of peripheral blood mononuclear cells (PBMCs), taken at new diagnosis, from a patient treated with antithyroid drugs. The receptors come from a woman younger than 45 with Graves disease.

This clonotype has more than one count but fewer than ten. The V call is TRBV5-8, the J call TRBJ1-4; possible D gene TRBD1, 5 bases. The CDR3 contains 18 residues. Germline CDR1 SGHTS, CDR2 YDEGEE. V dropped 0 bases and J dropped 5 bases, with 20 bases sitting between them. The CDR3 is CASSLEVLMGRDNEKLFF. In DNA form, the CDR3 reads TGTGCCAGCAGCTTGGAGGTTCTCATGGGCCGGGACAATGAAAAACTGTTTTTT. The full variable domain, completed using reference TRBV5-8 and TRBJ1-4, is EAGVTQSPTHLIKTRGQQATLRCSPISGHTSVYWYQQALGLGLQFLLWYDEGEERNRGNFPPRFSGRQFPNYSSELNVNALELEDSALYLCASSLEVLMGRDNEKLFFGSGTQLSVL.

This clonotype was picked up many times. The genes are TRBV11-3 and TRBJ2-3; D perhaps matches TRBD2 (5 bases). V gave up 5 bases and J gave up 0 bases, with 9 bases separating them. The germline V gene has CDR1 SGHNT and CDR2 YENEEA. This CDR3 region has 14 residues. The CDR3 is CASSPRTSTDTQYF. As DNA, the CDR3 is TGTGCCAGCAGCCCCAGGACTAGCACAGATACGCAGTATTTT.

This clonotype was detected only a few times. The V and J genes are TRBV7-3 and TRBJ2-2, with 8 bases identical to TRBD1. The CDR3 is 16 amino acids. CDR1 is SGHTA, CDR2 FQGTGA, per germline. The junction had 6 bases not matched to a gene; V was cut back by 5 bases and J by 1 base. The CDR3 sequence is CASSTAGTGNTGELFF. The CDR3 DNA reads as TGTGCCAGCAGCACGGCCGGGACAGGGAACACCGGGGAGCTGTTTTTT.

This clonotype turned up a few times. This rearrangement joins TRBV28 to TRBJ1-5, with 10 positions matching TRBD1. The V gene's germline CDR1 is MDHEN and CDR2 SYDVKM. After removal of 7 bases from V and 2 bases from J, the junction contained 8 bases not matched to a gene. CDR3 length: 16 residues. This CDR3 is CASMHIGTGGNQPQHF. The CDR3 DNA reads TGTGCCAGCATGCATATTGGGACAGGGGGCAATCAGCCCCAGCATTTT.

There are many counts of this clonotype. V and J are TRBV27 and TRBJ2-1; TRBD1 might be the D (6 bases). V dropped 7 bases and J dropped 7 bases, with 20 bases sitting between them. The germline gives CDR1 MNHEY, CDR2 SMNVEV (reference sequence). The CDR3 totals 15 residues. The CDR3 protein is CASTTTYRAINEQFF. For the CDR3, the DNA is TGTGCCAGCACCACAACCTACAGGGCCATTAATGAGCAGTTCTTC.

The chain has TRBV20-1 and TRBJ2-3; TRBD2 matches at 7 bases. From germline, CDR1 is DFQATT and CDR2 SNEGSKA (reference sequence). J was trimmed by 2 bases and V by 3 bases; bases with no gene match: 8. CDR3 size: 15 residues. CDR3 sequence reads: CSARRGSGTTDTQYF. Written as DNA, the CDR3 is TGCAGTGCTAGGCGGGGGAGCGGGACCACAGATACGCAGTATTTT.

In this sample, this clonotype turned up many times. The chain is built from TRBV6-2 or TRBV6-3 and TRBJ2-1; D may be TRBD1 or TRBD2 (5 bases each). Germline V lookup: CDR1 MNHEY, CDR2 SVGEGT. The CDR3 consists of 14 residues. Trimming removed 7 bases from V and 12 bases from J, with 22 bases in between. CDR3 loop: CASTPSVGQEGQFF. The CDR3 DNA reads TGTGCCAGCACTCCATCGGTCGGACAAGAGGGGCAGTTCTTC.

There are many counts of this clonotype. The CDR3 region is CASSLQGTTEKLFF. The DNA of the CDR3 is TGTGCCAGCAGTCTACAGGGGACCACAGAAAAACTGTTTTTT. The J gene is TRBJ1-4, the V gene TRBV3-1; 7 nucleotides line up with TRBD1. Germline trimming cut 6 bases from V and 8 bases from J; bases unmatched to any gene: 9. The CDR3 sequence is 14 residues long. Germline values: CDR1 LGHDT, CDR2 YNNKEL (reference sequence).

This clonotype showed up many times. The chain uses TRBV29-1 and TRBJ1-1, with 8 bases fitting TRBD1. The CDR3 is 12 residues long. CDR1 and CDR2 (germline): SQVTM, ANQGSEA. J gave up 9 bases and V 3 bases, and 6 bases lay outside the gene matches. The CDR3 bases are TGCAGCGTTGATAGGGGACAGGTTAAAGCTTTCTTT. Translation gives CSVDRGQVKAFF.

This clonotype was found many times. The J gene is TRBJ2-7, the V gene TRBV4-3, with TRBD1 identical over 11 bases. Germline trimming cut 3 bases from V and 9 bases from J; bases unmatched to any gene: 13. Per the germline V gene, CDR1 is LGHNA and CDR2 is YSLEER. The CDR3 loop spans 16 amino acids. CDR3 residues: CASSQRPGTGGYRQYF. As DNA, the CDR3 is TGCGCCAGCAGCCAGCGCCCCGGGACAGGGGGTTACAGGCAGTACTTC.

This chain links TRBV24-1 with TRBJ2-5, with 7 bases aligning to TRBD2. There are 15 residues in the CDR3. The germline V gene has CDR1 KGHDR and CDR2 SFDVKD. The V gene end was trimmed by 0 bases and the J gene end by 5 bases; junction bases not matched to a gene: 5. The CDR3 here is CATSDLGGGGETQYF. The DNA for the CDR3 is TGTGCCACCAGTGATTTGGGGGGGGGAGGCGAGACCCAGTACTTC.

In regard to this clonotype: This is likely an artifact of a read error, given a far larger clone one base away. CDR3 sequence reads: CASSPGLLHEQFF. CDR3 sequence (DNA): TGTGCCAGCAGTCCGGGCCTCCTGCACGAGCAGTTCTTC. This chain connects TRBV12-3 or TRBV12-4 to TRBJ2-1; D unclear. The CDR3 totals 13 residues. V was cut by 5 bases and J by 10 bases, with 15 bases left in between.

Many counts were recorded for this clonotype. V gene TRBV11-2 combines with J gene TRBJ2-7; 11 nucleotides line up with TRBD1. The CDR3 is 19 amino acids. Per germline, CDR1 SGHAT and CDR2 FQNNGV. V shed 5 bases and J 3 bases; nucleotides not matched to a gene: 18. Here the CDR3 reads CASSTPRNRAGQGGYEQYF. CDR3 DNA: TGTGCCAGCAGCACCCCAAGGAACCGTGCGGGACAGGGGGGCTACGAGCAGTACTTC.

The chain joins TRBV7-3 to TRBJ2-1, with 9 bases lining up with TRBD2. The CDR3 consists of 16 residues. Trimming took 2 bases from V and 6 from J; bases not matched to a gene: 8. CDR1 is SGHTA, CDR2 FQGTGA, per germline. The CDR3 loop is CASSLVGGRAFNEQFF. Written as DNA, the CDR3 is TGTGCCAGCAGCTTAGTAGGCGGGAGGGCCTTCAATGAGCAGTTCTTC.

This clonotype was observed at least ten times. The rearrangement joins TRBV6-1 to TRBJ1-5; 8 bases are a match to TRBD1. CDR1 and CDR2 from the germline V gene are MNHNS and SASEGT. The CDR3 consists of 15 residues. V lost 7 bases to trimming and J lost 6 bases; unmatched junction nucleotides: 11. CDR3 in amino acids: CASTSWQGASQPQHF. The CDR3 DNA reads as TGTGCCAGCACCTCGTGGCAGGGGGCGTCTCAGCCCCAGCATTTT.

Only a few counts were recorded for this clonotype. This CDR3 reads CASSLAEANTGELFF. The CDR3 DNA is TGTGCCAGCAGCTTAGCGGAAGCGAACACCGGGGAGCTGTTTTTT. The rearrangement joins TRBV11-3 to TRBJ2-2; D remains ambiguous. CDR3 length equals 15 residues. Germline V gene sequence: CDR1 SGHNT, CDR2 YENEEA. The V and J ends lost 1 base and 0 bases respectively, with 6 bases between them. Combining the CDR3 with reference TRBV11-3 and TRBJ2-2 gives the whole variable domain EAGVVQSPRYKIIEKKQPVAFWCNPISGHNTLYWYLQNLGQGPELLIRYENEEAVDDSQLPKDRFSAERLKGVDSTLKIQPAELGDSAVYLCASSLAEANTGELFFGEGSRLTVL.

A few counts support this clonotype. This may stem from a read error, because a much larger clone lies one nucleotide away. The CDR3 end shows no conserved phenylalanine or tryptophan, and so a read error is likely. The chain combines TRBV2 with TRBJ2-2; tentative D call: TRBD1 (6 bases). Germline CDR1 SNHLY, CDR2 FYNNEI. This CDR3 has 14 amino acids. The V end was cut by 6 bases, the J end by 1 base, with 9 bases between. CDR3 loop: CASSVGQNTGELFL. The CDR3 nucleotides are TGTGCCAGCAGCGTGGGACAGAACACCGGGGAGCTGTTTCTT.